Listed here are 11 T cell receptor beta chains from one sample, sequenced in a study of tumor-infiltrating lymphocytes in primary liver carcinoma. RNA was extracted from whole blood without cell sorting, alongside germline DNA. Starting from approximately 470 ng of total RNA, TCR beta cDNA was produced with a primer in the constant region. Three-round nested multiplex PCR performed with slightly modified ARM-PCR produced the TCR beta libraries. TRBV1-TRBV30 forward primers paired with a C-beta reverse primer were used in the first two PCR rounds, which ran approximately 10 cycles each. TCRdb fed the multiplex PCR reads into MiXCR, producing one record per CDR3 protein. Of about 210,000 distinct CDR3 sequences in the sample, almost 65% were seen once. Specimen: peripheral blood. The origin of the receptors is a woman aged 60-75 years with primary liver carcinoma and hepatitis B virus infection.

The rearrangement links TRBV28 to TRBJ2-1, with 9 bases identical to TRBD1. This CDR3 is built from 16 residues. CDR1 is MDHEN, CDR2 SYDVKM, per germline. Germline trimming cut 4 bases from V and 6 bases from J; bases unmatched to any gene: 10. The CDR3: CASSSPEQGAINEQFF. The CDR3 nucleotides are TGTGCCAGCAGTTCCCCGGAACAGGGGGCAATCAATGAGCAGTTCTTC. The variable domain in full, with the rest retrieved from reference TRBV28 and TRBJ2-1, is DVKVTQSSRYLVKRTGEKVFLECVQDMDHENMFWYRQDPGLGLRLIYFSYDVKMKEKGDIPEGYSVSREKKERFSLILESASTNQTSMYLCASSSPEQGAINEQFFGPGTRLTVL.

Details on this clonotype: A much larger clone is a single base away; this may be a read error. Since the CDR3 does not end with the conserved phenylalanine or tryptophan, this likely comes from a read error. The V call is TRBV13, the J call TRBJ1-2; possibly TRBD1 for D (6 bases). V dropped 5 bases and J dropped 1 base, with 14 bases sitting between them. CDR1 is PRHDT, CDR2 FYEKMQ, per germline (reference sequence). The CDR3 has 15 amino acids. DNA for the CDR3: TGTGCCAGCAGCCCATACAGGGAGGATAACTATGGCTACACCATC. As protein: CASSPYREDNYGYTI.

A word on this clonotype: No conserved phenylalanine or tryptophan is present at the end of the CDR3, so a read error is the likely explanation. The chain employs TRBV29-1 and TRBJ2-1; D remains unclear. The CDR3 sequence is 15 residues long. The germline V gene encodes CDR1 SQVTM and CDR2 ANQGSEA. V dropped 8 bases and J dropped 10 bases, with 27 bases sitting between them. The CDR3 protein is CSSLGSRSSMGEQFS. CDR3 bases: TGCAGCTCCCTGGGAAGCAGGAGTTCCATGGGCGAGCAGTTCTCC.

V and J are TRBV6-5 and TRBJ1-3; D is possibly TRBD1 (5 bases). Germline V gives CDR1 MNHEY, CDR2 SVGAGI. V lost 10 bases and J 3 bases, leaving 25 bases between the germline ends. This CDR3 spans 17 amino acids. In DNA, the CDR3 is TGTGCCATCAGGGACGACATTGCGGGGCCCTTTGGAAACACCATATATTTT. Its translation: CAIRDDIAGPFGNTIYF.

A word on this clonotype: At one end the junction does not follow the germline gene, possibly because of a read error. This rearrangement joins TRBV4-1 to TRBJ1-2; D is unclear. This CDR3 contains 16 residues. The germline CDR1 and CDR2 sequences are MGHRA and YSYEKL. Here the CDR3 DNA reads TGCGCCAGCAACCAAACCCTCGGAACGGCGAGGAGTGGCTACACCTTC. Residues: CASNQTLGTARSGYTF.

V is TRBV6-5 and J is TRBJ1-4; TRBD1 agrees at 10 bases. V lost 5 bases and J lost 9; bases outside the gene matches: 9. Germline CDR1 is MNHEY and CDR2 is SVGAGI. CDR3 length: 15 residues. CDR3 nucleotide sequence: TGTGCCAGCAGTCCCCCGGGACAGGGGCGCAAAAAACTGTTTTTT. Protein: CASSPPGQGRKKLFF.

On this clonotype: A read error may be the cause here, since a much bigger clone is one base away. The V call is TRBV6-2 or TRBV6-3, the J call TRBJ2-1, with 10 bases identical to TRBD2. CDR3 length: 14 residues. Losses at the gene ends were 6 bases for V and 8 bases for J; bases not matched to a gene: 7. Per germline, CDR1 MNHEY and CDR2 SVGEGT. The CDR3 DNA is TGTGCCAGCAGGGAGACTAGCGGGTACGATGAGCAGTTCTTC. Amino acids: CASRETSGYDEQFF.

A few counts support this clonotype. The CDR3 nucleotides are TGTGCCAGCAGTTCAACAGGGATTTCACCCCTCCACTTT. Translated, it gives CASSSTGISPLHF. This chain joins TRBV6-6 and TRBJ1-6, with D possibly TRBD1 on 6 matching bases. Trimming left V 4 bases short and J 9 bases short, with 10 bases between. The CDR3 has 13 amino acids. The V gene's germline CDR1 is MNHNY and CDR2 SVGAGI (reference sequence).

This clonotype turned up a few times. CDR3: CASSLPPGRVSYEQYF. CDR3 DNA: TGTGCCAGCAGCTTGCCCCCAGGCAGGGTGTCCTACGAGCAGTACTTC. The chain links TRBV5-8 to TRBJ2-7; a possible D gene is TRBD1 (5 bases). Germline values: CDR1 SGHTS, CDR2 YDEGEE. The CDR3 contains 16 residues. V shed 1 base and J shed 1 base, with 15 bases lying between them. Full variable domain (missing parts from reference TRBV5-8 and TRBJ2-7): EAGVTQSPTHLIKTRGQQATLRCSPISGHTSVYWYQQALGLGLQFLLWYDEGEERNRGNFPPRFSGRQFPNYSSELNVNALELEDSALYLCASSLPPGRVSYEQYFGPGTRLTVT.

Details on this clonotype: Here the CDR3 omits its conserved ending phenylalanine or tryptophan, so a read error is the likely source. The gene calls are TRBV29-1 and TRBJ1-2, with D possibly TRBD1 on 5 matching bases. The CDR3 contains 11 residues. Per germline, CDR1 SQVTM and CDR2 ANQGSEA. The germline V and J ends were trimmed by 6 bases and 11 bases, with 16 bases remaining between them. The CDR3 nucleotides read TGCAGCGTCGCACGGGGGTCTGGTTACACCTCC. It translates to CSVARGSGYTS.

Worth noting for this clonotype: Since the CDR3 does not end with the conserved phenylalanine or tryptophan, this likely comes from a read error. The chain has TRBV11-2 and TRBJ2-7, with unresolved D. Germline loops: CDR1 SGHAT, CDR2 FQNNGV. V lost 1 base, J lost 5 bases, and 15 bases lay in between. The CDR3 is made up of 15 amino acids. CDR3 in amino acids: CASSLVQRILDEQYL. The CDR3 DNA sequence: TGTGCCAGCAGCTTAGTGCAGAGGATATTGGACGAGCAGTACCTC.